Described below is a single TCR beta chain sequence and its context. Its matching antigen is unknown. The PCR employed 60 Vbeta primers together with 13 Jbeta primers. This table comes from immunoSEQ multiplex PCR, and its TCRdb copy is limited to in-frame clones, with some not included. The sample shows about 200,000 clones, around four fifths of them seen only once. The V gene's germline CDR1 is MDHEN and CDR2 SYDVKM. Trimming removed 7 bases at V and 7 bases at J, with 14 bases between. The CDR3 spans 13 residues. The donors gave bone marrow, and they were healthy. This specimen belongs to a study of cytomegalovirus exposure and HLA in healthy donors. Study-level results: Some TCR beta chains (roughly 150 of them) were listed as cytomegalovirus-associated.

The chain recombines TRBV28 with TRBJ2-1, with D tentatively TRBD1 (6 bases). Sequencing used PBMCs. The TCR comes from a man aged 40-49 years in good health and CMV-seropositive. The CDR3 loop is CASKGGEVNEQFF. CDR3 sequence (DNA): TGTGCCAGCAAAGGGGGTGAGGTAAATGAGCAGTTCTTC.